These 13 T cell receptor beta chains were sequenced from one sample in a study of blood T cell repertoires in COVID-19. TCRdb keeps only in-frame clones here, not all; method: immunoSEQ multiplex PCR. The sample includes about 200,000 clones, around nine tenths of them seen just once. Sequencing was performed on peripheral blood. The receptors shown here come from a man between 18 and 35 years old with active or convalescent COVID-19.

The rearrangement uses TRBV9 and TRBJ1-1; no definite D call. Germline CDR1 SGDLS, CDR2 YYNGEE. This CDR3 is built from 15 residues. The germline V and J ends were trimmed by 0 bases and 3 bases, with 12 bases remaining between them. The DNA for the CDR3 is TGTGCCAGCAGCGTAGGTCCCGGGTTCGACACTGAAGCTTTCTTT. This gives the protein CASSVGPGFDTEAFF.

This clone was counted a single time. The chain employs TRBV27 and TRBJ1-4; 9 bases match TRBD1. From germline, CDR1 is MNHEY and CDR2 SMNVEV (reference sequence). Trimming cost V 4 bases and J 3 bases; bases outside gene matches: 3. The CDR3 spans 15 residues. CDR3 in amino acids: CASSSDRGANEKLFF. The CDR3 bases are TGTGCCAGCAGTTCGGACAGGGGAGCTAATGAAAAACTGTTTTTT.

DNA for the CDR3: TGTGCCTGGAGGGTACAAGGGGGCGGCAATCAGCCCCAGCATTTT. Residues: CAWRVQGGGNQPQHF. The chain is built from TRBV30 and TRBJ1-5; 7 bases agree with TRBD1. There are 15 residues in the CDR3. Per germline, CDR1 GTSNPN and CDR2 SVGIG (reference sequence). Trimming removed 3 bases from V and 2 bases from J; junction bases left unmatched: 7.

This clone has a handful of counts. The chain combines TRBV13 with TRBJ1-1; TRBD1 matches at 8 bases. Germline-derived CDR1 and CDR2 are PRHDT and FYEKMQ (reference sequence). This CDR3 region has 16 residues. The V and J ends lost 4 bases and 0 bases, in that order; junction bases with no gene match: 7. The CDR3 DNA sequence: TGTGCCAGCAGCTCATCCCGGACAGGGATGAACACTGAAGCTTTCTTT. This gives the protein CASSSSRTGMNTEAFF.

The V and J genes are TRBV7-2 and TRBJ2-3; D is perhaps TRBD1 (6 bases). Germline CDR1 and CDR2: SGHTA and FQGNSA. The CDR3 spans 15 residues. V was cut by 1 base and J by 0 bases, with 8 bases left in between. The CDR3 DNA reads TGTGCCAGCAGCTTAGACGGACAGAGCACAGATACGCAGTATTTT. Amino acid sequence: CASSLDGQSTDTQYF.

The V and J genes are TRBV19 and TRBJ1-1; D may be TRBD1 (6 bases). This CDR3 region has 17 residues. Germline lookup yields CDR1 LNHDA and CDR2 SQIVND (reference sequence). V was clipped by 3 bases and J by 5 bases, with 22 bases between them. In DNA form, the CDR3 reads TGTGCCAGTAGTATTGGCGTCGGTCGCAGGGGTGGAACTGAAGCTTTCTTT. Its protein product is CASSIGVGRRGGTEAFF.

The CDR3 reads CASSSGQDYQPQHF. In DNA form, the CDR3 reads TGTGCCAGCAGTTCGGGACAGGACTATCAGCCCCAGCATTTT. This sequence joins TRBV27 and TRBJ1-5; 8 bases map to TRBD1. Germline CDR1 and CDR2: MNHEY and SMNVEV (reference sequence). V lost 4 bases to trimming and J lost 5 bases; unmatched junction nucleotides: 4. This CDR3 region has 14 residues.

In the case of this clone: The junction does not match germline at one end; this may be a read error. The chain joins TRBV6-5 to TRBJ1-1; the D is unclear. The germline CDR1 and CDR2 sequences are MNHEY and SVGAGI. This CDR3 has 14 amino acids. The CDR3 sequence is CASSYSRGQTEAFF. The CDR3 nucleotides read TGTGCCAGCAGCTACTCGCGAGGGCAAACTGAAGCTTTCTTT.

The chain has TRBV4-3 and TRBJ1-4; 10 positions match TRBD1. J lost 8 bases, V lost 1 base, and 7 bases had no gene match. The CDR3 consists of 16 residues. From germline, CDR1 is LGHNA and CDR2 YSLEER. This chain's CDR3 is CASSQVPGQGNEKLFF. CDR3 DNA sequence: TGCGCCAGCAGCCAAGTCCCGGGACAGGGGAACGAAAAACTGTTTTTT.

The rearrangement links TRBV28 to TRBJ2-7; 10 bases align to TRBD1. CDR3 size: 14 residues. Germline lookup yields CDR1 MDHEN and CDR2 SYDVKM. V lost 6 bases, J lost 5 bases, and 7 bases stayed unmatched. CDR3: CASRRQGAINEQYF. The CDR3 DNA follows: TGTGCCAGCAGACGACAGGGGGCGATCAACGAGCAGTACTTC.

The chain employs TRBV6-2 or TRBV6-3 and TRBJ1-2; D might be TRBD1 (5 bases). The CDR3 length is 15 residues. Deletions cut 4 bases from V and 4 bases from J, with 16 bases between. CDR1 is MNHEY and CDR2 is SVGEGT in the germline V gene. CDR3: CASSSPPGHIYGYTF. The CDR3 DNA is TGTGCCAGCAGTTCCCCTCCCGGACATATCTATGGCTACACCTTC.

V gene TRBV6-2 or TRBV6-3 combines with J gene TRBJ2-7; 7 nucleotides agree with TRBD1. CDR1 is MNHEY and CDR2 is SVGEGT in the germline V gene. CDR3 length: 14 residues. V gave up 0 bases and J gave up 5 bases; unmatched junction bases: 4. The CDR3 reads CASSYSRGPHEQYF. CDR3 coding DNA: TGTGCCAGCAGTTACTCGAGGGGGCCCCACGAGCAGTACTTC.

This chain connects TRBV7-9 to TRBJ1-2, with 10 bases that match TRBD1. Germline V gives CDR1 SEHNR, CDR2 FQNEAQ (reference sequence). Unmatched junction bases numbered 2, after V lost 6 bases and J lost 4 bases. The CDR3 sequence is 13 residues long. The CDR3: CASRRTGGYGYTF. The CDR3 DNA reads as TGTGCCAGCAGAAGGACAGGGGGCTATGGCTACACCTTC.